The 17 T cell receptor beta chains listed next were all sequenced from one sample in a study of T cells in Graves' hyperthyroidism and ophthalmopathy. RNA transcripts gave rise to amplified TCR beta CDR3 regions. The HTBI primer set was used in a first-round RT-PCR of the TCR CDR3. From the multiplex PCR reads, TCRdb called clonotypes with MiXCR, one entry per CDR3 protein. The data show 150,000 or so distinct CDR3 sequences, about 9.4% seen once. Sequenced material: blood. Receptors originate from a woman aged 18-30 years with Graves' hyperthyroidism that later progressed to Graves' ophthalmopathy.

This clonotype was counted at least ten times. The genes are TRBV20-1 and TRBJ2-5; tentatively, D is TRBD2 (5 bases). Per the germline V gene, CDR1 is DFQATT and CDR2 is SNEGSKA (reference sequence). Trimming removed 4 bases at V and 2 bases at J, with 14 bases between. The length of the CDR3 is 14 residues. The CDR3 is CSAILGGGQETQYF. CDR3 in DNA: TGCAGTGCTATCCTAGGTGGAGGTCAAGAGACCCAGTACTTC.

Only a few counts were recorded for this clonotype. V usage is TRBV18 and J usage is TRBJ2-1, with 13 bases fitting TRBD2. CDR1 and CDR2 from the germline V gene are KGHSH and LQKENI. The CDR3 spans 19 residues. V was pared by 11 bases and J by 1 base, with 17 bases of the junction left unmatched. The CDR3 region is CACKGTETSGRSSYNEQFF. DNA for the CDR3: TGTGCCTGCAAAGGGACAGAGACTAGCGGGAGGTCATCCTACAATGAGCAGTTCTTC.

This clonotype came up many times. The chain has TRBV27 and TRBJ1-2, with D possibly TRBD1 on 5 matching bases. This CDR3 contains 15 residues. V was clipped by 6 bases and J by 4 bases, with 18 bases between them. Germline V gene data show CDR1 as MNHEY and CDR2 as SMNVEV (reference sequence). The DNA for the CDR3 is TGTGCCAGCAGCGTTTTCGCTGGGGACGGCTATGGCTACACCTTC. Its protein is CASSVFAGDGYGYTF.

The gene calls are TRBV9 and TRBJ2-1; 9 nucleotides line up with TRBD2. V was clipped by 4 bases and J by 8 bases; unmatched bases: 13. Germline values: CDR1 SGDLS, CDR2 YYNGEE. This CDR3 contains 16 residues. This chain's CDR3 is CASSPVGSGGRYEQFF. Here the CDR3 DNA reads TGTGCCAGCAGCCCCGTCGGGAGCGGGGGGCGGTATGAGCAGTTCTTC.

This clonotype showed up many times. The chain employs TRBV2 and TRBJ2-1; TRBD2 matches at 10 bases. Germline trimming cut 4 bases from V and 4 bases from J; bases unmatched to any gene: 7. This CDR3 is built from 16 residues. Looked up from germline, CDR1 is SNHLY and CDR2 is FYNNEI. CDR3 sequence: CASSVDSGGSYNEQFF. In nucleotides, the CDR3 is TGTGCCAGCAGTGTGGATAGCGGGGGGTCTTACAATGAGCAGTTCTTC.

The table lists this clonotype with many counts. CDR3 sequence reads: CASSSNNQPQHF. The CDR3 DNA reads TGTGCCAGCAGTTCCAATAATCAGCCCCAGCATTTT. V gene TRBV6-1 combines with J gene TRBJ1-5, with no clear D. This CDR3 contains 12 residues. V dropped 5 bases and J dropped 4 bases, with 6 bases sitting between them. The V gene's germline CDR1 is MNHNS and CDR2 SASEGT.

This clonotype was counted many times. A much larger clone sits a single nucleotide away, making a read error possible. CDR3 protein: CASSLKVGETQYF. In DNA form, the CDR3 reads TGTGCCAGCAGCTTAAAGGTGGGGGAGACCCAGTACTTC. The chain recombines TRBV11-2 with TRBJ2-5; D is ambiguous. The germline V gene has CDR1 SGHAT and CDR2 FQNNGV. This CDR3 spans 13 amino acids. V shed 2 bases and J shed 5 bases, with 9 bases lying between them.

This clonotype occurred many times. The V call is TRBV12-3 or TRBV12-4, the J call TRBJ2-3; D is undetermined. This CDR3 is built from 12 residues. The ends were cut back, 0 bases at V and 4 bases at J, with 2 bases in the middle. CDR3 in amino acids: CASSLAPDTQYF. CDR3 sequence (DNA): TGTGCCAGCAGTTTAGCCCCAGATACGCAGTATTTT.

In this sample, this clonotype turned up many times. This chain links TRBV9 with TRBJ2-2, with D possibly being TRBD2 (5 bases). Trimming pared 0 bases from V and 0 bases from J, leaving 9 bases between. CDR3 length: 16 residues. The V gene's germline CDR1 is SGDLS and CDR2 YYNGEE. CDR3: CASSVVASANTGELFF. The CDR3 nucleotides are TGTGCCAGCAGCGTAGTAGCGTCTGCGAACACCGGGGAGCTGTTTTTT.

This clonotype appeared many times. The rearrangement links TRBV24-1 to TRBJ2-2; TRBD1 is a possible D gene (6 bases). The germline CDR1 and CDR2 sequences are KGHDR and SFDVKD. V lost 8 bases and J 6 bases, leaving 9 bases between the germline ends. The CDR3 totals 12 residues. Written as DNA, the CDR3 is TGTGCCACCAAGGACAGCGCCGGGGAGCTGTTTTTT. Protein: CATKDSAGELFF.

The chain has TRBV11-2 and TRBJ2-7; 12 bases match TRBD2. This CDR3 spans 16 amino acids. Germline V gene sequence: CDR1 SGHAT, CDR2 FQNNGV. The V segment lost 6 bases and the J segment 5 bases; nucleotides outside the gene matches: 11. CDR3 DNA sequence: TGTGCCAGCAGAGATCTCCTGACTAGCGGGAGCCACGAGCAGTACTTC. Amino acids: CASRDLLTSGSHEQYF.

This clonotype has at least ten counts. This chain uses TRBV15 with TRBJ1-2; D is undetermined. Germline CDR1 is LNHNV and CDR2 is YYDKDF (reference sequence). V was shortened by 2 bases and J by 6 bases, with 19 bases between the two germline ends. The CDR3 contains 16 residues. The CDR3 coding sequence is TGTGCCACCAGCAGAATATTGTCGGGGTCGCTTGATGGCTACACCTTC. Translating it yields CATSRILSGSLDGYTF.

This chain links TRBV7-3 with TRBJ2-1; 11 bases are a match to TRBD2. After removal of 5 bases from V and 9 bases from J, the junction contained 9 bases not matched to a gene. Per the germline V gene, CDR1 is SGHTA and CDR2 is FQGTGA. The CDR3 extends over 15 amino acids. The CDR3 DNA reads TGTGCCAGCAGCAAGACTAGCGGGGAAGGAAGTGAGCAGTTCTTC. It is translated as CASSKTSGEGSEQFF.

A remark on this clonotype: Since a much larger clone is just one base distant, this may be a read error. This rearrangement joins TRBV7-3 to TRBJ2-1, with D possibly called TRBD1 or TRBD2 (5 bases each). V dropped 2 bases and J dropped 8 bases, with 25 bases sitting between them. The germline CDR1 and CDR2 sequences are SGHTA and FQGTGA. This CDR3 contains 18 residues. The CDR3 protein is CASSLLPTGTLSSHEQFF. The CDR3, as DNA: TGTGCCAGCAGCTTACTGCCGACGGGGACCTTGAGTTCTCATGAGCAGTTCTTC.

A remark on this clonotype: One base away lies a much larger clone, so this may be a sequencing read error. The chain combines TRBV28 with TRBJ1-5; possible D gene TRBD1, 6 bases. This CDR3 comprises 14 residues. Germline CDR1 MDHEN, CDR2 SYDVKM. CDR3 region: CASSPWDGGGPRHF. CDR3 nucleotide sequence: TGTGCCAGCAGTCCCTGGGACGGCGGGGGGCCCCGGCATTTT.

This clonotype was found many times. This chain connects TRBV6-2 or TRBV6-3 to TRBJ2-1; D not certain. The CDR3 has 14 amino acids. The V end lost 0 bases, the J end lost 8 bases, and 11 bases lay between the germline ends. Germline assignment: CDR1 MNHEY and CDR2 SVGEGT. The DNA for the CDR3 is TGTGCCAGCAGTTACTCCCCCGGTTCCCATGAGCAGTTCTTC. It translates to CASSYSPGSHEQFF.

This clonotype was observed a few times. It may be a read error: a sequence one base away is much more abundant. The chain joins TRBV20-1 to TRBJ2-1; 11 bases fit TRBD1. This CDR3 region has 16 residues. Germline V gene sequence: CDR1 DFQATT, CDR2 SNEGSKA (reference sequence). Trimming removed 5 bases from V and 6 bases from J; junction bases left unmatched: 12. The CDR3 is CSASRGPGQGGNEQFF. The CDR3 region has the DNA TGCAGTGCTTCGAGAGGTCCGGGACAGGGGGGCAATGAGCAGTTCTTC.